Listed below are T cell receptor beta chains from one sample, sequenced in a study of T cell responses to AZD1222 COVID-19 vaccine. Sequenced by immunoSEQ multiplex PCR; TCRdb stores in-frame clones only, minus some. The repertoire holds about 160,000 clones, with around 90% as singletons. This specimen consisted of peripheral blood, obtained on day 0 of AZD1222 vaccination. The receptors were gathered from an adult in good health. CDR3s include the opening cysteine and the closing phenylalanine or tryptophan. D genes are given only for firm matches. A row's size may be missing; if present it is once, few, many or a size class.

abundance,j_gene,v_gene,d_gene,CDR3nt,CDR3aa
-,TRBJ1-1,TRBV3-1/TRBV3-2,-,TGTGCCAGCAGCCACAACAGGAACACTGAAGCTTTCTTT,CASSHNRNTEAFF
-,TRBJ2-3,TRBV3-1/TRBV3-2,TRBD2,TGTGCCAGCAGCCAAGAAGGAGCGGGAGGGCCTTTTAGCACAGATACGCAGTATTTT,CASSQEGAGGPFSTDTQYF
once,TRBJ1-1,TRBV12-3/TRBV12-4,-,TGTGCCAGCAGTTTTCGGCAGGAAAGAGGAGCTTTCTTT,CASSFRQERGAFF
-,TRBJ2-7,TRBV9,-,TGTGCCAGCAGCGTCGGGACCGTCTCCCCCGAGCAGTACTTC,CASSVGTVSPEQYF
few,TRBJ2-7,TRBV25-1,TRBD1,TGTGCCAGCAGCCTACGGACAGGGAAATACTACGAGCAGTACTTC,CASSLRTGKYYEQYF
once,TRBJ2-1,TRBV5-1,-,TGCGCCAGCAGCTTTGGGCCCCCCCCCTACAATGAGCAGTTCTTC,CASSFGPPPYNEQFF
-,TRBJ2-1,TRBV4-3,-,TGCGCCAGCAGCCAATCAAGGGTCAATGAGCAGTTCTTC,CASSQSRVNEQFF
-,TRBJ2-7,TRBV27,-,TGTGCCAGCAGTTCTTCCACAACCTACGAGCAGTACTTC,CASSSSTTYEQYF
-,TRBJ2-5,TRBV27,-,TGTGCCAGCAGCCTAACCCGGTGGGGGGAAGAGACCCAGTACTTC,CASSLTRWGEETQYF
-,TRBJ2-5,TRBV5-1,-,TGCGCCAGCAACCAAGATGTGCGGGGAGAGACCCAGTACTTC,CASNQDVRGETQYF
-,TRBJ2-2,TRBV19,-,TGTGCCAGTAGTATGGGAAGGAACACCGGGGAGCTGTTTTTT,CASSMGRNTGELFF
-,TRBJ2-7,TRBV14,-,TGTGCCAGCAGCCAAGGGTTCTCCTACGAGCAGTACTTC,CASSQGFSYEQYF
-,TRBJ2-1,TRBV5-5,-,TGTGCCAGCAGCCGGGCGGGCGGCCCAAGCGGCAATGAGCAGTTCTTC,CASSRAGGPSGNEQFF
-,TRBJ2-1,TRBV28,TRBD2,TGTGCCAGCAGCTCTAGCGGGGGGGCCGGCTTGATCTTC,CASSSSGGAGLIF
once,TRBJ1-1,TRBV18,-,TGTGCCAGCTCACCGGGTACTGAAGCTTTCTTT,CASSPGTEAFF
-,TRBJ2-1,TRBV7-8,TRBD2,TGTGCCAGCAGCTTAGTTCGAGCGGGGGGGAATGAGCAGTTCTTC,CASSLVRAGGNEQFF
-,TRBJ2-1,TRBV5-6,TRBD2,TGTGCCAGCAGCTTGAGGGGAGGGACTAGCGCTGGGGGAGCAAAGTTCTTC,CASSLRGGTSAGGAKFF
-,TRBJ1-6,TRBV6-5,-,TGTGCCAGCAGCCGCGTTAAGGGTTCACCCCTCCACTTT,CASSRVKGSPLHF
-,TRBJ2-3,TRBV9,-,TGTGCCAGCAGCGTAGCGGTCGGAGGGACTAGCACAGATACGCAGTATTTT,CASSVAVGGTSTDTQYF
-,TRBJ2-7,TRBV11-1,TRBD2,TGTGCCAGCAGCCGCCGACTAGCGGACTCCTACGAGCAGTACTTC,CASSRRLADSYEQYF
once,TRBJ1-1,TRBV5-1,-,TGCGCCAGCAGCTTGGGCGAATTGAACACTGAAGCTTTCTTT,CASSLGELNTEAFF
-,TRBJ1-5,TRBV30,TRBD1,TGTGCCTGGGAACAGGGGGATAGCAATCAGCCCCAGCATTTT,CAWEQGDSNQPQHF
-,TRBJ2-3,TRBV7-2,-,TGTGCCAGCAGCTTAGACGAATATCGAGGGGGAGGACTCACAGATACGCAGTATTTT,CASSLDEYRGGGLTDTQYF
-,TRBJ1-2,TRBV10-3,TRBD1,TGTGCCATCAGTGACAGGGACAGGGGATATGGCTACACCTTC,CAISDRDRGYGYTF
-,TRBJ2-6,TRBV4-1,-,TGCGCCAGCAGCCAAAAATGGACGGGTAGGGCCAACGTCCTGACTTTC,CASSQKWTGRANVLTF
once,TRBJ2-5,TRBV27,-,TGTGCCAGCAGTTTTTCTAGCGCCGACCAAGAGACCCAGTACTTC,CASSFSSADQETQYF
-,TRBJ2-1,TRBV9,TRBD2,TGTGCCAGCAGCGGGGGAGCGGGGGGTTACAATGAGCAGTTCTTC,CASSGGAGGYNEQFF
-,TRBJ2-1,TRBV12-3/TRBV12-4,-,TGTGCCAGCAGTGCCATATTGGGTGAGCAGTTCTTC,CASSAILGEQFF
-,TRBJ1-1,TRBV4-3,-,TGCGCCAGCAGCCAAGGCTCCGTTGGGACTATGAACACTGAAGCTTTCTTT,CASSQGSVGTMNTEAFF
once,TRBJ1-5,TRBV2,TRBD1,TGTGCCAGCAGGGACAGGGACAATCAGCCCCAGCATTTT,CASRDRDNQPQHF
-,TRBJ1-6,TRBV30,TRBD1,TGTGCCTGGACAAAAACGGGACAGGGGAATTCACCCCTCCACTTT,CAWTKTGQGNSPLHF
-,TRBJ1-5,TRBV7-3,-,TGTGCCAGCAGCTTAAATGACAATCAGCCCCAGCATTTT,CASSLNDNQPQHF
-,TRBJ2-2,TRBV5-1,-,TGCGCCAGCAGCTTGGCATCCACCGGGGAGCTGTTTTTT,CASSLASTGELFF
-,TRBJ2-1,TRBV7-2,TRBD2,TGTGCCAGCAGCTCTTCTAGCGGGTCAGCAAACAATGAGCAGTTCTTC,CASSSSSGSANNEQFF